The rows below give T cell receptor beta chains drawn from one sample of a study of esophageal squamous cell carcinoma under preoperative chemotherapy. Each CDR3 protein gets one entry after TCRdb re-called the PCR reads with MiXCR. Of roughly 18,000 distinct CDR3 sequences in the sample, about 43% are singletons; the top ten hold approximately 28%. The sample here was taken from a patient given preoperative chemotherapy. All receptors derive from a human donor with esophageal squamous cell carcinoma. The donor label of this sample is uncertain. Both conserved end residues are part of each CDR3. Fields, in order: D gene, V gene, J gene, clone size, CDR3 DNA, CDR3 protein. The D gene is left open where the match is weak. Size is stated for part of the rows, as once, few or many counts, or as a class when the clone is expanded.

.	TRBV11-2	TRBJ2-1	few	TGTGCCAGCAGTATGACAGACGAGGGGAACAATGAGCAGTTCTTC	CASSMTDEGNNEQFF
.	TRBV27	TRBJ2-1	many	TGTGCCAGCAGTCCCTCGCAACAGGGTCGGGCCTACGAGCAGTTCTTC	CASSPSQQGRAYEQFF
.	TRBV7-2	TRBJ2-7	.	TGTGCCAGGGGCCTAGGGAGGTGCGGAGCAGATACGCAGTACTTC	CARGLGRCGADTQYF
TRBD2	TRBV6-1	TRBJ2-3	once	TGTGCCAGCAGATCAGCGGGGGGCACAGATACGCAGTATTTT	CASRSAGGTDTQYF
TRBD1	TRBV12-3/TRBV12-4	TRBJ2-3	.	TGTGCCAGCAGCCCCTCCGACAGGGGGCTTAGCACAGATACGCAGTATTTT	CASSPSDRGLSTDTQYF
.	TRBV6-4	TRBJ2-3	many	TGTGCCAGCAGCCCCGACCAGTCGGGAGATACGCAGTATTTT	CASSPDQSGDTQYF
TRBD2	TRBV6-1	TRBJ2-5	.	TGTGCCAGCAAGGAACTAGCGGGAGAAACTGGGGCCCAGTACTTC	CASKELAGETGAQYF
.	TRBV7-9	TRBJ2-3	.	TGTGCCAGCAGCTTATTGTCCACAGATACGCAGTATTTT	CASSLLSTDTQYF
.	TRBV7-2	TRBJ2-2	.	TGTGCCAGCAGCTTAGTCCAGGAGGGCGGGGAGCTGTTTTTT	CASSLVQEGGELFF
TRBD1	TRBV6-5	TRBJ2-7	.	TGTGCCAGCAGTTCGACAAACCCACTTTTCGGGACAGGGTTTAACGAGCAGTACTTC	CASSSTNPLFGTGFNEQYF
.	TRBV7-3	TRBJ2-3	.	TGTGCCAGCAGCCGCGAGACTGTGAGCACAGGTGCGCTGTATTTT	CASSRETVSTGALYF
.	TRBV6-1	TRBJ2-3	few	TGTGCCAGCAGTGAAGCCCCTCTCCCGGGGGCAACTAGCACAGATACGCAGTATTTT	CASSEAPLPGATSTDTQYF
.	TRBV12-5	TRBJ2-7	once	TGTGCTAGTGGTTTGGTTCGGGAGTCTTCTGGTCGCTGCGAGCAGTACTTC	CASGLVRESSGRCEQYF
TRBD2	TRBV27	TRBJ2-5	many	TGTGCCAGCAGTCCACCTTCTAGCGGGACCCTTCGGAAGCAGTACTTC	CASSPPSSGTLRKQYF
.	TRBV7-8	TRBJ2-6	few	TGTGCCAGCAGCTTGGTAGGAGTCGATCTCTCTGGGGCCAACGTCCTGACTTTC	CASSLVGVDLSGANVLTF
TRBD2	TRBV30	TRBJ2-3	few	TGTGCCTGGAGTGGAGAGGGAGGGCTCACAGATACGCAGTATTTT	CAWSGEGGLTDTQYF
.	TRBV12-3/TRBV12-4	TRBJ2-1	.	TGTGCCAGCAGTTTAATGGGGGAGGTTGGGTATGAGCAGTTCTTC	CASSLMGEVGYEQFF
.	TRBV6-5	TRBJ2-7	many	TGTGCCAGCAGTTACTCGCTCGAGCAGTACTTC	CASSYSLEQYF
.	TRBV12-3/TRBV12-4	TRBJ1-6	.	TGTGCCAGCAGTCTGGGCAGCTCTTCCTACGAGCAGCACTTT	CASSLGSSSYEQHF
TRBD2	TRBV12-3/TRBV12-4	TRBJ2-7	few	TGTGCCAGCAGCCCAAGCGGGGTCTATGGCCGCGAGCAGTACTTC	CASSPSGVYGREQYF
TRBD1	TRBV28	TRBJ2-5	.	TGTGCCAGCAGTCCTGGACAGGGGGTCCAAGAGACCCAGTACTTC	CASSPGQGVQETQYF
.	TRBV6-1	TRBJ2-7	many	TGTGCCAGCAGTAGGACAGAGGATTACGAGCAGTACTTC	CASSRTEDYEQYF
TRBD1	TRBV5-6	TRBJ2-3	many	TGTGCCAGCAGCGCTGACAGGGGATACACAGATACGCAGTATTTT	CASSADRGYTDTQYF
.	TRBV6-1	TRBJ1-5	.	TGTGCCAGCGGGGGGGGGAAGAACAATCAGCCCCAGCATTTT	CASGGGKNNQPQHF
.	TRBV6-4	TRBJ2-3	many	TGTGCCAGCAGTGACTCCGTCGTTTCCACAGATACGCAGTATTTT	CASSDSVVSTDTQYF
.	TRBV6-5	TRBJ2-5	once	TGTGCCAGCAGTTACCTTATGGCCCTGCAGTACTTC	CASSYLMALQYF
.	TRBV7-2	TRBJ2-5	few	TGTGCCAGCAGCTTAGTTTGGGCTGGGGGGCCGAATGAGCAGTACTTC	CASSLVWAGGPNEQYF
.	TRBV12-3/TRBV12-4	TRBJ2-3	.	TGTGCCAGCAGTTTCTCTCGGTCAGGACCTACAGATACGCAGTATTTT	CASSFSRSGPTDTQYF
.	TRBV5-6	TRBJ2-7	few	TGTGCCAGCAGCTTGGGCTCGTCGATGGGGGGCGAGCAGTACTTC	CASSLGSSMGGEQYF
.	TRBV7-7	TRBJ2-2	medium-sized	TGTGCCAGCAGAAAGGACAGGAACACCGGGGAGCTGTTTTTT	CASRKDRNTGELFF
TRBD1	TRBV7-7	TRBJ2-2	few	TGTGCTAGCAGCTGGCACTCCGGGACAGGGTGCGCCGGGGAGCTGTTTTTT	CASSWHSGTGCAGELFF
TRBD2	TRBV7-2	TRBJ2-7	.	TGTGCCAGCAGCGGGGGGGGGGGAGTCTACGAGCAGTACTTC	CASSGGGGVYEQYF
.	TRBV7-2	TRBJ1-1	.	TGTGCCAGCAGCTTAGTGACGGGGACTGAAGCTTTCTTT	CASSLVTGTEAFF
TRBD2	TRBV24-1	TRBJ2-5	.	TGTGCCACCAGTGAGCCCGCCGCGGGAGGAACCAAAAACATCCAGTACTTC	CATSEPAAGGTKNIQYF
.	TRBV7-8	TRBJ2-3	.	TGTGCGGGCAGCGGGTCGAGTGGCACAGATACGCAGTATTTC	CAGSGSSGTDTQYF
.	TRBV11-1	TRBJ2-3	once	TGTGCCAGCAGCTTAGTTGCTAGTCCAGATACGCAGTATTTT	CASSLVASPDTQYF
TRBD2	TRBV11-2	TRBJ2-7	once	TGTGCCAGCAACCCTAGCCCTAGCGGGGGGAACTACGAGCAGTACTTC	CASNPSPSGGNYEQYF
.	TRBV11-3	TRBJ2-3	.	TGTTGCCGCGTCTCGGGGCGGAGAACCAAAGATACTCAGTATTTT	CCRVSGRRTKDTQYF
.	TRBV25-1	TRBJ2-1	.	TGTGCCAGCAGTGACGCGTCTGTCCGGGTGTACGAGCAGTTCTTC	CASSDASVRVYEQFF
.	TRBV11-2	TRBJ2-5	.	TGTGCCAGCAGCCCCCGGAGAGGCCGGAACACTCAGTACTTC	CASSPRRGRNTQYF
.	TRBV7-9	TRBJ1-1	.	TGTGCCAGCAGCCCCGGGGGGCCGGGGGGTACTGAAGCTTTCTTT	CASSPGGPGGTEAFF
.	TRBV7-9	TRBJ2-2	.	TGTGCCAGCAGCTTAGTCCCCGGGGCGCTGTATTTT	CASSLVPGALYF
.	TRBV7-6	TRBJ2-5	.	TGTGCCAGCGCCAACGCGAAGGAGACCCAGTACTTC	CASANAKETQYF
.	TRBV7-3	TRBJ2-4	.	TGTGCCAGCAGCGCATACAGATACAATGAGCAGTACTTC	CASSAYRYNEQYF
.	TRBV7-7	TRBJ2-1	.	TGTGCCAGCAGCTTAGGGGGACGGCGGGGCTACAATGAGCAGTTCTTC	CASSLGGRRGYNEQFF